This T cell receptor (beta chain) was recorded in a study of blood T cells in healthy people across ages. Per the germline V gene, CDR1 is SGHNT and CDR2 is YENEEA. This CDR3 is 15 amino acids long. Note on this clonotype: One end of the junction is discordant with germline, which a read error may explain.

Sample-barcoded 5' priming and a J-beta primer mix drove a second PCR of roughly 6 to 12 cycles. Template switching added a 12-random-nucleotide identifier to every cDNA molecule. TCRdb re-derived calls from the 5' RACE reads in MiXCR, one entry per CDR3 protein. The sample contains around 990,000 distinct CDR3 sequences, about 23% of which appear only once. The same sample was also studied in work on T cells of mothers and their children. That report adds: Input to cDNA synthesis comprised all extracted RNA, at a ratio of approximately 1.6 ug per 15 ul.

The sequenced sample was blood. The chain links TRBV11-3 to TRBJ2-7, with 7 bases fitting TRBD1. The receptor was isolated from a girl aged 2 to 9 in good health. The CDR3 sequence: CASSGTGAGSYEQYF. The CDR3 DNA follows: TGCGCCAGCAGCGGAACAGGGGCAGGGTCCTACGAGCAGTACTTC.